The 10 T cell receptor beta chains reported below all come from one sample, sequenced in a study of blood T cell repertoires in COVID-19. TCRdb keeps only in-frame clones here, not all; method: immunoSEQ multiplex PCR. The sample carries approximately 300,000 clones, roughly 90% recorded once. The sample comprised PBMCs or T cells enriched from blood (not recorded which). Receptor source: a woman in her 30s who had recovered from COVID-19.

In this sample, this clone turned up a few times. The rearrangement links TRBV4-2 to TRBJ2-1; possible D gene TRBD2, 5 bases. Trimming cost V 4 bases and J 5 bases, with 12 bases left between them. The CDR3 length is 14 residues. From germline, CDR1 is LGHNA and CDR2 YNFKEQ. CDR3 coding DNA: TGTGCCAGCAGCCTCCCTTTGACTAACAATGAGCAGTTCTTC. The encoded protein is CASSLPLTNNEQFF.

The chain joins TRBV3-1 (or the pseudogene TRBV3-2) to TRBJ1-4; D unresolved. Trimming removed 1 base from V and 11 bases from J, with 17 bases in between. The length of the CDR3 is 15 residues. Germline CDR1 is LGHDT and CDR2 is YNNKEL (reference sequence). The CDR3 DNA reads as TGTGCCAGCAGCCAAGGGGTTCACGGCGGAGGGAAACTGTTTTTT. Amino acid sequence: CASSQGVHGGGKLFF.

This chain uses TRBV7-8 with TRBJ2-7, with 8 nucleotides matching TRBD1. The V gene end was trimmed by 5 bases and the J gene end by 6 bases; junction bases not matched to a gene: 12. The germline CDR1 and CDR2 sequences are SGHVS and FQNEAQ. CDR3 size: 15 residues. The CDR3 loop reads CASSRESRGRFEQYF. CDR3 bases: TGTGCCAGCAGCCGAGAGTCCAGGGGGCGCTTCGAGCAGTACTTC.

The genes are TRBV7-2 and TRBJ2-7, with 10 bases that match TRBD2. The V gene's germline CDR1 is SGHTA and CDR2 FQGNSA. The junction had 15 bases not matched to a gene; V was cut back by 5 bases and J by 2 bases. The CDR3 contains 18 residues. The CDR3 DNA reads as TGTGCCAGCAGCCCCCGGGGTGGAGGAGCGGGGGGGCCCTACGAGCAGTACTTC. Protein sequence: CASSPRGGGAGGPYEQYF.

The count of this clone is one. The chain carries TRBV5-4 and TRBJ1-2, with 7 nucleotides matching TRBD1. CDR3 length: 13 amino acids. J was trimmed by 6 bases and V by 3 bases; bases with no gene match: 5. Germline V gene data show CDR1 as SGHNT and CDR2 as YYREEE (reference sequence). The CDR3 loop is CASSYDRADGYTF. The DNA of the CDR3 is TGTGCCAGCAGCTACGACAGGGCAGATGGCTACACCTTC.

This chain's CDR3 is CASSLGLAGAQETQYF. CDR3 coding DNA: TGTGCCAGCAGCTTAGGCCTAGCGGGGGCCCAAGAGACCCAGTACTTC. The chain is built from TRBV7-9 and TRBJ2-5, with TRBD2 matching over 10 bases. This CDR3 contains 16 residues. V trimming: 1 base; J trimming: 1 base; junction bases outside the gene matches: 3. Germline V gene lookup returns CDR1 SEHNR and CDR2 FQNEAQ (reference sequence).

V and J are TRBV2 and TRBJ2-4; D gene ambiguous. CDR1 is SNHLY and CDR2 is FYNNEI in the germline V gene. The V gene lost 3 bases and the J gene lost 4 bases, with 4 bases spanning the gap. The CDR3 sequence is 12 residues long. CDR3 sequence (DNA): TGTGCCAGCAGTGAGGCAAAAAACATTCAGTACTTC. Residues: CASSEAKNIQYF.

This clone was seen more than once but under ten times. The chain's CDR3 is CASSLGYRDGYTF. The DNA of the CDR3 is TGTGCCAGCAGCTTGGGGTACAGGGATGGCTACACCTTC. The genes are TRBV5-6 and TRBJ1-2; TRBD1 might be the D (6 bases). Germline lookup yields CDR1 SGHDT and CDR2 YYEEEE. Trimming pared 0 bases from V and 6 bases from J, leaving 9 bases between. This CDR3 spans 13 amino acids.

The chain carries TRBV7-9 and TRBJ2-7; 11 nucleotides align to TRBD2. Germline V gene sequence: CDR1 SEHNR, CDR2 FQNEAQ (reference sequence). This CDR3 is 16 amino acids long. The trim removed 4 bases at V and 7 bases at J, leaving 12 bases unmatched. The CDR3 is CASSYQLELAGEEQYF. CDR3 in DNA: TGTGCCAGCAGCTATCAACTGGAACTAGCGGGGGAGGAGCAGTACTTC. Variable domain in full (rest from reference TRBV7-9 and TRBJ2-7): DTGVSQNPRHKITKRGQNVTFRCDPISEHNRLYWYRQTLGQGPEFLTYFQNEAQLEKSRLLSDRFSAERPKGSFSTLEIQRTEQGDSAMYLCASSYQLELAGEEQYFGPGTRLTVT.

This sequence joins TRBV5-1 and TRBJ2-2; D is perhaps TRBD1 (6 bases). Per the germline V gene, CDR1 is SGHRS and CDR2 is YFSETQ. CDR3 size: 16 residues. V shed 4 bases and J shed 1 base, with 14 bases lying between them. CDR3 protein: CASSTQGSLNTGELFF. The CDR3 coding sequence is TGCGCCAGCAGCACACAGGGTTCGCTGAACACCGGGGAGCTGTTTTTT.